This T cell receptor (beta chain) was identified during a study of blood T cell repertoires in COVID-19. Study at large: COVID-19 samples collected from the United States, Italy and Spain covered acute and convalescent phases. The analysed material was cDNA or gDNA that came from T cells, B-cell-depleted T cells, or PBMCs.

Some clones are missing from TCRdb's copy, which holds only in-frame ones; the method was immunoSEQ multiplex PCR. This sample has some 300,000 clones, with about 85% found just once. Per the germline V gene, CDR1 is MNHEY and CDR2 is SVGAGI. The CDR3 runs 15 residues. V lost 2 bases and J lost 4, with 12 bases in between. This clonotype was sampled from a woman in her forties or fifties with active or convalescent COVID-19. The material sequenced was peripheral blood. V usage is TRBV6-5 and J usage is TRBJ2-1, with D possibly matching TRBD1 (6 bases). In DNA form, the CDR3 reads TGTGCCAGCAGTTACGCAGGGGTCCTTTACAATGAGCAGTTCTTC. Amino acid sequence: CASSYAGVLYNEQFF.